Each of the 13 T cell receptor beta chains below was sequenced from the same sample in a study of shared clonotypes between healthy human individuals. Sequencing was performed with immunoSEQ multiplex PCR; in TCRdb, only in-frame clones are kept and a portion is missing. The sample shows 2 million to 3 million clones, roughly 93% of them seen only once. Source material: naive CD4+ T cells from PBMCs. Described subset: CD45RA+ positively selected. Source of these receptors: a man younger than 30 in good health. Some clones in this sample may be carry-over from other donors' samples.

The V call is TRBV4-2, the J call TRBJ1-2; possibly TRBD1 for D (6 bases). V was clipped by 4 bases and J by 1 base, with 16 bases between them. The length of the CDR3 is 16 residues. CDR1 is LGHNA, CDR2 YNFKEQ, per germline. The CDR3, as DNA: TGTGCCAGCAGCCGAGAGGGGGATCGGGGTAACTATGGCTACACCTTC. It translates to CASSREGDRGNYGYTF.

The V gene is TRBV11-2, the J gene TRBJ2-7; 9 nucleotides line up with TRBD1. CDR1 is SGHAT, CDR2 FQNNGV, per germline. The CDR3 is made up of 18 amino acids. J lost 2 bases, V lost 2 bases, and 13 bases had no gene match. The CDR3 DNA sequence: TGTGCCAGCAGCTTATTGGGCGACAGGGGGTTAGGGGCCTACGAGCAGTACTTC. Amino acids: CASSLLGDRGLGAYEQYF.

This clone was observed once. This sequence joins TRBV28 and TRBJ1-3, with TRBD1 identical over 9 bases. CDR1 and CDR2 (germline): MDHEN, SYDVKM. CDR3 length: 20 amino acids. Trimming took 4 bases from V and 0 from J; bases not matched to a gene: 16. Here the CDR3 DNA reads TGTGCCAGCAGTTCCCCGACCCAATGGACAGGGGTCAGCTCTGGAAACACCATATATTTT. As protein: CASSSPTQWTGVSSGNTIYF. The whole variable domain, filled in from reference TRBV28 and TRBJ1-3, reads DVKVTQSSRYLVKRTGEKVFLECVQDMDHENMFWYRQDPGLGLRLIYFSYDVKMKEKGDIPEGYSVSREKKERFSLILESASTNQTSMYLCASSSPTQWTGVSSGNTIYFGEGSWLTVV.

The chain uses TRBV5-4 and TRBJ2-2; 9 bases align to TRBD1. Trimming took 0 bases from V and 7 from J; bases not matched to a gene: 4. This CDR3 spans 15 amino acids. Germline CDR1 and CDR2: SGHNT and YYREEE (reference sequence). The CDR3 loop is CASSLVGTGYGELFF. DNA of the CDR3: TGTGCCAGCAGCTTGGTCGGGACAGGGTACGGGGAGCTGTTTTTT.

V and J are TRBV28 and TRBJ2-5; 10 bases are shared with TRBD2. The DNA end favors TRBJ2-7, so the J call may be wrong. This CDR3 contains 16 residues. Germline-derived CDR1 and CDR2 are MDHEN and SYDVKM. Written as DNA, the CDR3 is TGTGCCAGCAGTTGGACTAGCGGTCACGCTTCCTACGAGCAGTACTTC. Its protein product is CASSWTSGHASYEQYF.

The V gene is TRBV5-1, the J gene TRBJ1-4, with D possibly TRBD1 on 6 matching bases. This CDR3 has 15 residues. Trimming stripped 4 bases from V and 5 bases from J, with 15 bases between. CDR1 is SGHRS and CDR2 is YFSETQ in the germline V gene. CDR3 in DNA: TGCGCCAGCAGCGACCTTGGGACACCGAATGAAAAACTGTTTTTT. This gives the protein CASSDLGTPNEKLFF.

The chain joins TRBV5-4 to TRBJ2-3, with D unresolved. The CDR3 consists of 16 residues. CDR1 SGHNT and CDR2 YYREEE come from the germline V gene (reference sequence). The V end lost 5 bases, the J end lost 2 bases, and 18 bases lay between the germline ends. DNA for the CDR3: TGTGCCAGCAGTTTCTCGACAAGCAGAAACACAGATACGCAGTATTTT. Translated: CASSFSTSRNTDTQYF. The full variable domain, in which reference TRBV5-4 and TRBJ2-3 provide the parts outside the CDR3, is ETGVTQSPTHLIKTRGQQVTLRCSSQSGHNTVSWYQQALGQGPQFIFQYYREEENGRGNFPPRFSGLQFPNYSSELNVNALELDDSALYLCASSFSTSRNTDTQYFGPGTRLTVL.

The rearrangement uses TRBV2 and TRBJ1-3; D is perhaps TRBD1 (5 bases). CDR1 SNHLY and CDR2 FYNNEI come from the germline V gene. V shed 1 base and J shed 1 base, with 11 bases lying between them. The CDR3 is 16 residues long. The CDR3 protein is CASSEVVSGSGNTIYF. DNA of the CDR3: TGTGCCAGCAGTGAAGTTGTATCAGGGTCTGGAAACACCATATATTTT.

The chain combines TRBV5-1 with TRBJ1-3, with D hard to call. Germline lookup yields CDR1 SGHRS and CDR2 YFSETQ. V was clipped by 4 bases and J by 2 bases, with 10 bases between them. CDR3 size: 14 residues. The CDR3 DNA reads TGCGCCAGCAGCCAGCAAGTGGCTGGAAACACCATATATTTT. This gives the protein CASSQQVAGNTIYF.

The chain recombines TRBV9 with TRBJ2-3; TRBD2 aligns across 13 bases. This CDR3 contains 19 residues. CDR1 and CDR2 from the germline V gene are SGDLS and YYNGEE. The V gene end was trimmed by 3 bases and the J gene end by 2 bases; junction bases not matched to a gene: 12. This chain's CDR3 is CASSAFGTSGTQSTDTQYF. The CDR3 region has the DNA TGTGCCAGCAGCGCCTTCGGGACTAGCGGGACCCAATCCACAGATACGCAGTATTTT.

The chain carries TRBV9 and TRBJ1-3; tentative D call: TRBD1 (6 bases). Trimming shortened V by 3 bases and J by 1 base, and 14 bases separated the two germline ends. Germline CDR1 and CDR2: SGDLS and YYNGEE. This CDR3 is 16 amino acids long. For the CDR3, the DNA is TGTGCCAGCAGCGAAAGGCCTAGGGGGTCTGGAAACACCATATATTTT. This translates into CASSERPRGSGNTIYF.

The rearrangement joins TRBV6-1 to TRBJ2-3; the D gene could be TRBD1 or TRBD2 (6 bases each). CDR1 and CDR2 (germline): MNHNS, SASEGT. V lost 8 bases and J lost 4, with 13 bases in between. The CDR3 is 13 residues long. CDR3: CASSRGASDTQYF. DNA for the CDR3: TGTGCCAGCTCGAGGGGGGCTTCAGATACGCAGTATTTT.

The gene calls are TRBV28 and TRBJ2-7, with 12 bases lining up with TRBD2. The CDR3 totals 17 residues. Germline assignment: CDR1 MDHEN and CDR2 SYDVKM. J gave up 4 bases and V 7 bases, and 14 bases lay outside the gene matches. CDR3 bases: TGTGCCAGCAACTTCCCCTTGGGACTAGCGGGCGGATACGAGCAGTACTTC. It yields the protein CASNFPLGLAGGYEQYF.